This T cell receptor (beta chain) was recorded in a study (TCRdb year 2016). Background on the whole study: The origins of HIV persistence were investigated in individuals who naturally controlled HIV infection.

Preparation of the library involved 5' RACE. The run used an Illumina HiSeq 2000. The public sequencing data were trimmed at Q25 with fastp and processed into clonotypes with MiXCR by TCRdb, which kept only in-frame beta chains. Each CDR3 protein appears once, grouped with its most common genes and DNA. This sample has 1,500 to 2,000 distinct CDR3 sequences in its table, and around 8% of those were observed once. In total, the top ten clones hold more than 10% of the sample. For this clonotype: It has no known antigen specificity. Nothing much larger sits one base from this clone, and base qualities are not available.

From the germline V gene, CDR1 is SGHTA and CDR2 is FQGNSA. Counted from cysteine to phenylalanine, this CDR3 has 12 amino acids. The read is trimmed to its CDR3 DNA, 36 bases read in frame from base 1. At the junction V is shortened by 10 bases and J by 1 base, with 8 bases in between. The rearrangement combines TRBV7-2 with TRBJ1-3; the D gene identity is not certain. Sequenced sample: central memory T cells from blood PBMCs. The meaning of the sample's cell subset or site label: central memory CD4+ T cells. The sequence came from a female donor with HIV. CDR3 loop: CATKGSGNTIYF. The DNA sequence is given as TGTGCCACTAAGGGATCTGGAAACACCATATATTTT.